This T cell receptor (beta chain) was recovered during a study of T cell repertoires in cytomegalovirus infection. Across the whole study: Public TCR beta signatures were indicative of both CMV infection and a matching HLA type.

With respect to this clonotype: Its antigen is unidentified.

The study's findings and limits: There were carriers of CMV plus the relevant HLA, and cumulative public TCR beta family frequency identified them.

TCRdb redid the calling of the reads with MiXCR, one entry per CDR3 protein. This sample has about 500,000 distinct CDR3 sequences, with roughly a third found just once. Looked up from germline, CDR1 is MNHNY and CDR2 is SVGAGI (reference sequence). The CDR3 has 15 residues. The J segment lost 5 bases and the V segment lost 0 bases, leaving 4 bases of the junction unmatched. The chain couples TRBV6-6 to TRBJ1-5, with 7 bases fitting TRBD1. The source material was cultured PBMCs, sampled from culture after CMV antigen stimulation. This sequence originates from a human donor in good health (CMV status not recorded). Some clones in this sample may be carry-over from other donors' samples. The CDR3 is CASSYSRQGHQPQHF. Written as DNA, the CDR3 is TGTGCCAGCAGTTACTCCCGACAGGGACATCAGCCCCAGCATTTT.